This T cell receptor (beta chain) was captured by sequencing in a study of cytotoxic CD8 clonotypes in ibrutinib-treated CLL. Libraries of TCR beta were made from 1.5 to 2 micrograms of genomic DNA that came from cryopreserved PBMCs. The CDR3 has 14 amino acids. The germline CDR1 and CDR2 sequences are SGHVS and FQNEAQ. Trimming cost V 5 bases and J 8 bases; bases outside gene matches: 6. The targeted sequencing depth was 1 in 200,000 to 1 in 1 million T cells. Sequencing was performed with immunoSEQ multiplex PCR; in TCRdb, only in-frame clones are kept and a portion is missing. The sample lists 110,000 or so clones; about 50% were seen once. This clone came up a few times.

This receptor was taken from a human donor with chronic lymphocytic leukemia. The input for sequencing was PBMCs, taken after 24 months of ibrutinib treatment. J is TRBJ1-6 and V is TRBV7-8, with 7 nucleotides matching TRBD1. CDR3 in DNA: TGTGCCAGCAGCGCCGAGGGGGCCGATTCACCCCTCCACTTT. Amino acids: CASSAEGADSPLHF.